This T cell receptor (beta chain) comes out of a study of identical twins. TCRdb used MiXCR to reprocess the 5' RACE reads, holding one entry per CDR3 protein. Found here are approximately 630,000 distinct CDR3 sequences, less than 9% of them singletons; the top ten hold 1.6%. CDR1 SGHRS and CDR2 YFSETQ come from the germline V gene. This CDR3 region has 15 residues. Losses at the gene ends were 5 bases for V and 0 bases for J; bases not matched to a gene: 8. These sequences were also reported in another study, on yellow fever vaccine responses in identical twins.

The sequence derives from a woman aged 18-29 years in good health. Sequencing was carried out using PBMCs. This sequence joins TRBV5-1 and TRBJ2-7; 7 bases align to TRBD1. CDR3 sequence (DNA): TGCGCCAGCAGGTTTACCCGGGACAGCTCCTACGAGCAGTACTTC. Amino acids: CASRFTRDSSYEQYF.